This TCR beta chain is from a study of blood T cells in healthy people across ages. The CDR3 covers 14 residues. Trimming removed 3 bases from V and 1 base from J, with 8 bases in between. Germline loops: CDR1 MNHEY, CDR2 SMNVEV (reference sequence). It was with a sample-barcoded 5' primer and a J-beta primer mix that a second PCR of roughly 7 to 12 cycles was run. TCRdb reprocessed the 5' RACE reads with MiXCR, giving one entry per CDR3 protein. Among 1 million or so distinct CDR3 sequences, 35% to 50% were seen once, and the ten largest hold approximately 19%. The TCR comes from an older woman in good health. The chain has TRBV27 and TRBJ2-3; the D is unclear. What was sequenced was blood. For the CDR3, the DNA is TGTGCCAGCAGTTTGGTCTACCGCACAGATACGCAGTATTTT. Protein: CASSLVYRTDTQYF.